This T cell receptor (beta chain) was profiled in a study of neurological immune-mediated disorders. It was blood bank volunteers in Maryland, USA who made up the healthy controls. The CDR3 extends over 13 amino acids. In germline, CDR1 is SGHTA, CDR2 FQGNSA. Trimming shortened V by 5 bases and J by 4 bases, and 12 bases separated the two germline ends. Findings and caveats of the study: Across subjects, no CDR3 amino acid sequence appeared in expanded clones of more than one subject, a finding that suggested private repertoires in all groups. The study found the most TCR clonal expansion in HTLV-1-associated myelopathy and the least in multiple sclerosis, below healthy controls.

cDNA synthesis was performed by 5'RACE with 10-nucleotide random UMIs. TCRdb itself ran the 5' RACE reads through MiXCR, one entry per CDR3 protein. The data show some 77,000 distinct CDR3 sequences, roughly 9.5% seen once. Worth noting for this clonotype: Its specificity is not known.

Sequenced sample: PBMCs. V and J are TRBV7-2 and TRBJ2-7; TRBD1 is a possible D gene (7 bases). The clonotype comes from a man aged 50 to 60 in good health. The CDR3 is CASSGQGGYEQYF. The CDR3 DNA is TGTGCCAGCAGCGGCCAGGGGGGATACGAGCAGTACTTC.